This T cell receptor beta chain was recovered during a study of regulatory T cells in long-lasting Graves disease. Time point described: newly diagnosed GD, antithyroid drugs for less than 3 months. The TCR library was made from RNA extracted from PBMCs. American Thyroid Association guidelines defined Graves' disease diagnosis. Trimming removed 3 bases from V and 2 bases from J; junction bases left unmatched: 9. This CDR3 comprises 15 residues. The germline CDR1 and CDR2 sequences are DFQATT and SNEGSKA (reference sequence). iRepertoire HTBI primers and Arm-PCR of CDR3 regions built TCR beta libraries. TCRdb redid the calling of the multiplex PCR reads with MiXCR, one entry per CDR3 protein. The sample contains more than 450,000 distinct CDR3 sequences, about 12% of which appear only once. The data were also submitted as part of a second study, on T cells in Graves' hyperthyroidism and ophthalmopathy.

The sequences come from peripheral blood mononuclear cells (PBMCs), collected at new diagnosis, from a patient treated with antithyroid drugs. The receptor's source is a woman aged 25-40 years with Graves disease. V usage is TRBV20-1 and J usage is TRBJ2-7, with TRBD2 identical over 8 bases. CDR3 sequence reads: CSASPIAGGTYEQYF. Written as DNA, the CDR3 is TGCAGTGCTAGTCCCATTGCGGGAGGCACCTACGAGCAGTACTTC.